This T cell receptor beta chain was identified during a study of T-cell memory formation after mild COVID-19. Study conclusions and caveats: Clones that got smaller from day 15 to 85 had even CD4/CD8, while clones growing later tipped toward CD4+. Confirmation was lacking for SARS-CoV-2 specificity of second-wave clones that peaked on day 37. Pre-infection memory contained some responding clones, which suggested that cross-reactive memory had joined.

V dropped 7 bases and J dropped 5 bases, with 8 bases sitting between them. The germline V gene has CDR1 SEHNR and CDR2 FQNEAQ (reference sequence). The CDR3 is made up of 11 amino acids. After 5'RACE with constant-segment primers, TCR alpha and TCR beta cDNA libraries carrying sample barcodes and UMIs were obtained. Each CDR3 protein gets one entry after TCRdb re-called the 5' RACE reads with MiXCR. Of a few hundred thousand distinct CDR3 sequences in the sample, roughly 19% were seen once. This clonotype was seen repeatedly, ten times or more. Its specificity is unknown. This chain links TRBV7-9 with TRBJ1-1, with D uncertain. The sequenced sample consisted of PBMCs or a T cell subset sorted from them (not recorded which). The clonotype originates from a man in his late teens or twenties who had mild COVID-19 (a few samples of this study predate the infection). Cell type and time point are not known. The CDR3 protein is CASTPGTEAFF. The CDR3 nucleotides are TGTGCCAGCACCCCCGGGACTGAAGCTTTCTTT.